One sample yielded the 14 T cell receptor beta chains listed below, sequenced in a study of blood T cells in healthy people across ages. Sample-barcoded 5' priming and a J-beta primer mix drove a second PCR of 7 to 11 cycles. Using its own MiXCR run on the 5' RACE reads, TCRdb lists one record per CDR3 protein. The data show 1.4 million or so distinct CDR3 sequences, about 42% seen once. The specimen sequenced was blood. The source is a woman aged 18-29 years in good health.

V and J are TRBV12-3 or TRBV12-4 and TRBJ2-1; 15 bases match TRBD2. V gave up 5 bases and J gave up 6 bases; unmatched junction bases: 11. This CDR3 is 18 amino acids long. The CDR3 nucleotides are TGTGCCAGCAGTCCTAGCCAACCGGGACTAGCGGGGGGCAATGAGCAGTTCTTC. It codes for CASSPSQPGLAGGNEQFF.

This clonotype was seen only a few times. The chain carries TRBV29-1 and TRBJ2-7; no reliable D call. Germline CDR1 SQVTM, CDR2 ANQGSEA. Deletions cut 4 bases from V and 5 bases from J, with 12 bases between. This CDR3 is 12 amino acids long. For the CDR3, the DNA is TGCAGCGTTGTAGTTAAGGGTCACGAGCAGTACTTC. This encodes CSVVVKGHEQYF.

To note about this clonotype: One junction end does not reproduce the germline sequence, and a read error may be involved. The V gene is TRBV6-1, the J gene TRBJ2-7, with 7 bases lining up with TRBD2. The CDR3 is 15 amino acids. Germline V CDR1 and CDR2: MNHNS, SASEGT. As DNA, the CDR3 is TGTGTCAGCAGCCCGACAGAGCGGGGATACAATGAGCAGTACTTC. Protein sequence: CVSSPTERGYNEQYF.

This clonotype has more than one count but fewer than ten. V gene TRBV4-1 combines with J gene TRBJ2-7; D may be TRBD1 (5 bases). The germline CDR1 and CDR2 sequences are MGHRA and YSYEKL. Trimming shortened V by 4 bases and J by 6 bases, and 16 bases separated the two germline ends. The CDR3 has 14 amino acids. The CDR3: CASSLGAGSFEQYF. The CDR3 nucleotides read TGCGCCAGCAGCCTTGGGGCAGGCAGTTTCGAGCAGTACTTC.

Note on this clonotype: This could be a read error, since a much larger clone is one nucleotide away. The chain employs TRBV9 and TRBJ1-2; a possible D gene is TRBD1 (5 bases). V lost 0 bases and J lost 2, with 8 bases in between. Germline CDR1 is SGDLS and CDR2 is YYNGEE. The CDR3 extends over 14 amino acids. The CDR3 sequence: CASSVGRGNYGYTF. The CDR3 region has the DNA TGTGCCAGCAGCGTAGGGCGGGGGAACTATGGCTACACCTTC.

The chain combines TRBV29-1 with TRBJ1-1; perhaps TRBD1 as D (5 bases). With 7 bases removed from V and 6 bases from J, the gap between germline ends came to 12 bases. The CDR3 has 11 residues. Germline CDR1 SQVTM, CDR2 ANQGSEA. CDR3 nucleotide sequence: TGCAGCGGGAGCGACAGATCTGAAGCTTTCTTT. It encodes CSGSDRSEAFF.

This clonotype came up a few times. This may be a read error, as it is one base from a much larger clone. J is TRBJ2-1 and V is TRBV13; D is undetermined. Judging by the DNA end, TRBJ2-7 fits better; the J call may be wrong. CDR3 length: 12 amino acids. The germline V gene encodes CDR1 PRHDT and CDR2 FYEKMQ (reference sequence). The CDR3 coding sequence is TGTGCCAGCAGCTTAATCTACAATGAGCAGTACTTC. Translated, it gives CASSLIYNEQYF.

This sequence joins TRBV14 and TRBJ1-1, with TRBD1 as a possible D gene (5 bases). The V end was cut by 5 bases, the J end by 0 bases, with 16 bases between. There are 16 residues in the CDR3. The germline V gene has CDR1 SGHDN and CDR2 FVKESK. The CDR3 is CASSIWGRGMNTEAFF. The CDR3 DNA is TGTGCCAGCAGCATTTGGGGACGAGGTATGAACACTGAAGCTTTCTTT.

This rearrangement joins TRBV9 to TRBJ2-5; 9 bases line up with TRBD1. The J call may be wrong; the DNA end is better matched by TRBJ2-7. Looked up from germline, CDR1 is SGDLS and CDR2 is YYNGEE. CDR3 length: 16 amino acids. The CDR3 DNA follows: TGTGCCAGCAGCTCCGCAGTGGGGACAGGGTACGTCGAGCAGTACTTC. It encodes CASSSAVGTGYVEQYF.

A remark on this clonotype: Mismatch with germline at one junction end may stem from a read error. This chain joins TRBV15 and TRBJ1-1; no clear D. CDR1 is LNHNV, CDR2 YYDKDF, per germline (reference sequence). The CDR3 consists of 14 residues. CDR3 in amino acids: CATSHSNRLGEAFF. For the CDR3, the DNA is TGTGCTACCAGCCATAGTAACCGACTCGGTGAAGCTTTCTTT.

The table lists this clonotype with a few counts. The CDR3 loop reads CASRGQPYNSPLHF. CDR3 DNA: TGCGCCAGCAGAGGACAGCCTTATAATTCACCCCTCCACTTT. The chain is built from TRBV4-3 and TRBJ1-6, with a possible D match to TRBD1 (6 bases). V was clipped by 6 bases and J by 4 bases, with 10 bases between them. Germline V lookup: CDR1 LGHNA, CDR2 YSLEER. This CDR3 spans 14 amino acids.

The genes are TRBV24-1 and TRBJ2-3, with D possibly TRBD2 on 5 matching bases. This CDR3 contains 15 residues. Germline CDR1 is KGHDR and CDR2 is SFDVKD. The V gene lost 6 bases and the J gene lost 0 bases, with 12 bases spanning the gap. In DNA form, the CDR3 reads TGTGCCACCAGTAGCCCGGGGATCAGCACAGATACGCAGTATTTT. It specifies CATSSPGISTDTQYF.

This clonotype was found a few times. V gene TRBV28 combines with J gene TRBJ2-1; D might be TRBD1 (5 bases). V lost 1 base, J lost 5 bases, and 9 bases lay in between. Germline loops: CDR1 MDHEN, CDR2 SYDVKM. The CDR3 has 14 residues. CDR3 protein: CASSLSGINNEQFF. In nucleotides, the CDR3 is TGTGCCAGCAGTTTATCAGGGATCAACAATGAGCAGTTCTTC.

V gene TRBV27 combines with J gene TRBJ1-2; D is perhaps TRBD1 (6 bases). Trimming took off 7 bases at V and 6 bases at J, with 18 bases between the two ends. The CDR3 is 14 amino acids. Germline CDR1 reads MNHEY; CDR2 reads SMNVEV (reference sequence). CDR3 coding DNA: TGTGCCAGCAAGTACAGGGAGGACGCCCATGGCTACACCTTC. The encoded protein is CASKYREDAHGYTF.